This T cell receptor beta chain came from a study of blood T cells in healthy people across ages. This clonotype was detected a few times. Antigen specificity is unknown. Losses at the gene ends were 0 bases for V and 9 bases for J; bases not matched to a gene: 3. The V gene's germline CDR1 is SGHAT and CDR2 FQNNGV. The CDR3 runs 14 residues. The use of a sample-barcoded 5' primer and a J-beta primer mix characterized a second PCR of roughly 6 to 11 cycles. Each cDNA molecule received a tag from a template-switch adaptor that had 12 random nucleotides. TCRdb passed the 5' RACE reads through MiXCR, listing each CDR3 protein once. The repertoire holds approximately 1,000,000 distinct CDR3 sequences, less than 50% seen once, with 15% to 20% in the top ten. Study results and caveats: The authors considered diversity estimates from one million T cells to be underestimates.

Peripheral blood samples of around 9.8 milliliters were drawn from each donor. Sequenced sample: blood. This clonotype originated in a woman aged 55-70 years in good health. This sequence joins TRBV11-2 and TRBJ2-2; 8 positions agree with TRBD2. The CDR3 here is CASSLEGLARELFF. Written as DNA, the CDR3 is TGTGCCAGCAGCTTAGAAGGACTAGCCCGGGAGCTGTTTTTT.